In this sample, the clone carrying this T cell receptor beta chain turned up many times. Its antigen is unknown. This sample is drawn from a study of T-cell reconstitution after alpha-beta-depleted transplantation in children. Study observations and caveats: Fresh T-cell production supplied most of the T-cell counts and diversity seen one year after transplant. There were some patients whose high TCRbeta diversity at day 60 came from surviving recipient T cells and thymic progenitors. Several hundred expanded graft clones reportedly were the source of alpha-beta T cells about two months after transplant.

TCRbeta library preparation incorporated unique molecular identifiers. TCRdb independently ran MiXCR on the PCR reads; one entry per CDR3 protein. The profile shows 130,000 to 150,000 distinct CDR3 sequences, about 9% of them singletons. Germline trimming cut 2 bases from V and 7 bases from J; bases unmatched to any gene: 9. Germline CDR1 reads DFQATT; CDR2 reads SNEGSKA (reference sequence). CDR3 length equals 15 residues. This sample comprised PBMCs, mostly from graft donor cells, obtained 180 days after TCRalphabeta/CD19-depleted stem cell transplant. The rearrangement uses TRBV20-1 and TRBJ2-2, with 8 bases aligning to TRBD2. This receptor was obtained from a female patient between 2 and 15 years old who had a stem cell transplant for congenital amegakaryocytic thrombocytopenia, so the T cells may come from the graft donor. CDR3 amino acids: CSARRVGRVDGELFF. CDR3 nucleotide sequence: TGCAGTGCTAGAAGGGTCGGGAGGGTCGACGGGGAGCTGTTTTTT.